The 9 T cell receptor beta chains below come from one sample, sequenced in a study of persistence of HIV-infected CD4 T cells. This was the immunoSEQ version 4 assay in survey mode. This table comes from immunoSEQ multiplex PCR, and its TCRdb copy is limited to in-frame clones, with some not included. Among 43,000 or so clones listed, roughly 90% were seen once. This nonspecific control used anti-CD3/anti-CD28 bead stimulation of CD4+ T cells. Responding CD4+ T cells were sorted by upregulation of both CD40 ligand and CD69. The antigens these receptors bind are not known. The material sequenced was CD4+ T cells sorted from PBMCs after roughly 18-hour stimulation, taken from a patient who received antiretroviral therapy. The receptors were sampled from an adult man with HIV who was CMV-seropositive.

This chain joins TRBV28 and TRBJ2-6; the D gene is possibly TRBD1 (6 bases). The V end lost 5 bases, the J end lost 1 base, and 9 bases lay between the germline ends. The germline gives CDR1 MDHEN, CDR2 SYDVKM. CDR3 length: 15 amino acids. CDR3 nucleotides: TGTGCCAGCAGTCTCCAGGGGTCTGGGGCCAACGTCCTGACTTTC. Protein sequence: CASSLQGSGANVLTF.

The CDR3 spells CAWTIGIGEKLFF. The CDR3 region has the DNA TGTGCCTGGACGATTGGTATTGGTGAAAAACTGTTTTTT. The chain employs TRBV30 and TRBJ1-4; D ambiguous. Trimming took off 4 bases at V and 7 bases at J, with 13 bases between the two ends. CDR1 GTSNPN and CDR2 SVGIG come from the germline V gene (reference sequence). The CDR3 is made up of 13 amino acids.

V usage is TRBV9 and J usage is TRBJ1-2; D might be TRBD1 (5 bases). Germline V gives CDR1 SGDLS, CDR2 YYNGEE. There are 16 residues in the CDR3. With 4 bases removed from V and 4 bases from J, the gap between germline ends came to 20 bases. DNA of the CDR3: TGTGCCAGCAGCACTACTTTACCAAAAGGGGTCTATGGCTACACCTTC. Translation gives CASSTTLPKGVYGYTF.

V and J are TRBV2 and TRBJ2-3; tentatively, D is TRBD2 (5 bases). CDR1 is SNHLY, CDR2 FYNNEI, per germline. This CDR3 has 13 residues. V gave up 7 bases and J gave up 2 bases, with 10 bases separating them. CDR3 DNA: TGTGCCAGCAAACGCGGGTACACAGATACGCAGTATTTT. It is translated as CASKRGYTDTQYF.

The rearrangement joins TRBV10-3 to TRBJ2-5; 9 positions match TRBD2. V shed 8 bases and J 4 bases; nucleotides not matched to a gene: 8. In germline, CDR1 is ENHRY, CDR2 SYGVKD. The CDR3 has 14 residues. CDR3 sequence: CAISAGGQRETQYF. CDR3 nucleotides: TGTGCCATCTCCGCGGGGGGGCAACGAGAGACCCAGTACTTC.

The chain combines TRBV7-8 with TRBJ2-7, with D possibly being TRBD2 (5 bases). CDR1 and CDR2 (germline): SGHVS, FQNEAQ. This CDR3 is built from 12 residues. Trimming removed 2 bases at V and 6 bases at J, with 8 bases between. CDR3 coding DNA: TGTGCCAGCAGCTTACGGGGTGTCGAGCAGTACTTC. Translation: CASSLRGVEQYF.

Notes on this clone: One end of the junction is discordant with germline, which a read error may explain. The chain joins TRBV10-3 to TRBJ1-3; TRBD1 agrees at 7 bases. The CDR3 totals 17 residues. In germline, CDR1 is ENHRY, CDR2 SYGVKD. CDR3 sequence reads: CAISRSQSGGTGSTIYF. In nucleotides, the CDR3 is TGTGCCATCAGTAGGTCGCAGTCAGGGGGAACTGGAAGCACCATATATTTT.

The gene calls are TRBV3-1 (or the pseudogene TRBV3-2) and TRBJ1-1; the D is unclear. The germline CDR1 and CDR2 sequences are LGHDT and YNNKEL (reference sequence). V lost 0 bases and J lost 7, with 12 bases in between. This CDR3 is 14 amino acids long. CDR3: CASSQDGVTLEAFF. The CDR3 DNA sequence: TGTGCCAGCAGCCAAGACGGGGTGACGCTTGAAGCTTTCTTT.

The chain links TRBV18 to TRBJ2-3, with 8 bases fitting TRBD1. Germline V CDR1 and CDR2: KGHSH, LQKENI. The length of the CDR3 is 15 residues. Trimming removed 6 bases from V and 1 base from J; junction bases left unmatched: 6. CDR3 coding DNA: TGTGCCAGCTCTCCAGGACAGGGTGGCACAGATACGCAGTATTTT. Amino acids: CASSPGQGGTDTQYF.